The entry below gives a single TCR beta chain sequence along with its context. The data originate from a study of cytomegalovirus exposure and HLA in healthy donors. 13 Jbeta primers and 60 Vbeta primers were used for the PCR. Libraries were prepared by immunoSEQ multiplex PCR; TCRdb keeps only in-frame clonotypes and omits some of them. The sample lists 150,000 to 200,000 clones, around 67% occurring once. Sequenced: PBMCs. The source is a woman aged 18-30 years in good health and CMV-seropositive.

In nucleotides, the CDR3 is TGCAGCGGAAGACAGGGAACCTTGAACACTGAAGCTTTCTTT. Its protein product is CSGRQGTLNTEAFF. The rearrangement joins TRBV29-1 to TRBJ1-1, with 7 bases fitting TRBD1. V gave up 7 bases and J gave up 0 bases; unmatched junction bases: 8. The CDR3 consists of 14 residues. The germline V gene has CDR1 SQVTM and CDR2 ANQGSEA.